The 3 T cell receptor beta chains in this list originate from one sample, sequenced in a study of blood T cell repertoires in COVID-19. The protocol was immunoSEQ multiplex PCR, while the TCRdb copy is restricted to in-frame clones and leaves out a portion. The sample has 250,000 to 400,000 clones, approximately 87% seen once. Sequenced material: peripheral blood. Receptor source: a woman aged 25 to 39 with COVID-19, enrolled during active disease.

This clone was picked up a small number of times. The chain has TRBV28 and TRBJ2-2, with D perhaps TRBD2 (6 bases). Deletions cut 3 bases from V and 2 bases from J, with 10 bases between. The CDR3 length is 15 residues. The germline V gene has CDR1 MDHEN and CDR2 SYDVKM. CDR3 nucleotides: TGTGCCAGCAGTTTGTTCGGGAGTAACACCGGGGAGCTGTTTTTT. This translates into CASSLFGSNTGELFF.

Only one count was recorded for this clone. The same CDR3 also results from other DNA sequences found in this sample. The CDR3 loop reads CASSLAGTEAFF. The CDR3 DNA is TGTGCCAGCAGCTTAGCCGGCACTGAAGCTTTCTTT. The V call is TRBV11-2, the J call TRBJ1-1; D gene unclear. Germline V lookup: CDR1 SGHAT, CDR2 FQNNGV. This CDR3 is 12 amino acids long. Trimming shortened V by 1 base and J by 4 bases, and 4 bases separated the two germline ends.

The genes are TRBV27 and TRBJ1-2; 7 bases are a match to TRBD1. The germline V gene encodes CDR1 MNHEY and CDR2 SMNVEV (reference sequence). The ends lost 3 bases at V and 2 bases at J; junction bases unmatched: 3. The CDR3 runs to 14 residues. The CDR3 loop reads CASSFNRGNYGYTF. CDR3 bases: TGTGCCAGCAGTTTTAACAGGGGAAACTATGGCTACACCTTC.